The 8 T cell receptor beta chains below were found in one sample sequenced in a study of CXCR3-negative and CXCR3-positive naive CD8 T cells. Through 5' RACE with UMI labels, the TRB cDNA libraries were prepared. From the 5' RACE reads, TCRdb lists one entry per CDR3 protein and no DNA. In all, the sample yields about 56,000 distinct CDR3 sequences. The sequenced material came from memory CD8+ T cells from blood. All receptors come from a human donor in good health. Some clones in this sample may be carry-over from other donors' samples.

The rearrangement uses TRBV29-1 and TRBJ2-1; TCRdb indicates TRBD1, and absent DNA this call remains unverified. This CDR3 region has 14 residues. Germline V lookup: CDR1 SQVTM, CDR2 ANQGSEA. The CDR3 protein is CSVDAGSYYNEQFF.

The chain joins TRBV9 to TRBJ2-1; with no DNA, the TCRdb D assignment of TRBD2 cannot be verified. The length of the CDR3 is 16 residues. Germline V CDR1 and CDR2: SGDLS, YYNGEE. CDR3 region: CASSSGGSASYNEQFF. Full variable domain (rest looked up from reference TRBV9 and TRBJ2-1): DSGVTQTPKHLITATGQRVTLRCSPRSGDLSVYWYQQSLDQGLQFLIQYYNGEERAKGNILERFSAQQFPDLHSELNLSSLELGDSALYFCASSSGGSASYNEQFFGPGTRLTVL.

The chain couples TRBV7-9 to TRBJ2-1. This CDR3 contains 14 residues. Germline lookup yields CDR1 SEHNR and CDR2 FQNEAQ (reference sequence). The CDR3 here is CASSAVEAYNEQFF.

This chain uses TRBV5-6 with TRBJ2-7; as DNA is missing, the TRBD1 call by TCRdb cannot be tested. The CDR3 consists of 15 residues. The germline V gene encodes CDR1 SGHDT and CDR2 YYEEEE. CDR3 sequence reads: CASSSSGTGDREQYF.

V gene TRBV7-8 combines with J gene TRBJ2-2; checking the TCRdb D call of TRBD2 is not possible without DNA. Germline CDR1 and CDR2: SGHVS and FQNEAQ. The CDR3 totals 19 residues. The CDR3 region is CASSLTPTSGRGSGGELFF.

CDR3 residues: CASSLVGDSYEQYF. The chain combines TRBV11-2 with TRBJ2-7; TCRdb reports TRBD1, a call that lacks DNA to check it against. This CDR3 is built from 14 residues. Germline V CDR1 and CDR2: SGHAT, FQNNGV.

The chain joins TRBV15 to TRBJ2-1; the TCRdb call, TRBD1, lacks DNA for checking. The length of the CDR3 is 13 residues. Per germline, CDR1 LNHNV and CDR2 YYDKDF (reference sequence). The CDR3 loop is CATSDRAYNEQFF.

The rearrangement joins TRBV29-1 to TRBJ2-1. The CDR3 loop spans 13 amino acids. Germline lookup yields CDR1 SQVTM and CDR2 ANQGSEA. CDR3 loop: CSGSLGGYNEQFF.